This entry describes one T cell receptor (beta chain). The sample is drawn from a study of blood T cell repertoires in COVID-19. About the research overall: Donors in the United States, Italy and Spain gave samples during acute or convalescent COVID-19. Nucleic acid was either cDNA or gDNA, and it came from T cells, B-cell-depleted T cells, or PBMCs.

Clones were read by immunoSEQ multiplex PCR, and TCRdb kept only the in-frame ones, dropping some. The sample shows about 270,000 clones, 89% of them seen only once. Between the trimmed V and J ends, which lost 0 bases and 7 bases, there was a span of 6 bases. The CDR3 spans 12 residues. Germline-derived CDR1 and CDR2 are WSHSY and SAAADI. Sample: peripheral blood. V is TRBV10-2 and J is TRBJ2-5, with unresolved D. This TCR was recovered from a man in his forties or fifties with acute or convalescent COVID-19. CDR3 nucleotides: TGCGCCAGCAGTGAGTCGAGAGGGACCCAGTACTTC. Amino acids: CASSESRGTQYF.